The 4 T cell receptor beta chains below come from one sample, sequenced in a study of OX40 agonist ivuxolimab in advanced cancers. Repertoires were generated with immunoSEQ multiplex PCR, while TCRdb's copy carries only in-frame clones and drops some. The sample yields some 77,000 clones, 80% to 90% seen once. The input for sequencing was CD4+ or CD8+ T cells sorted from blood, taken in a trial of the OX40 agonist ivuxolimab. Receptors originate from an adult with an advanced solid tumor such as melanoma, head and neck, liver or kidney cancer.

V gene TRBV7-9 combines with J gene TRBJ2-5; the match to TRBD1 covers 8 bases. The CDR3 runs 17 residues. Germline V gene sequence: CDR1 SEHNR, CDR2 FQNEAQ (reference sequence). V lost 5 bases and J lost 1; bases outside the gene matches: 12. CDR3 sequence (DNA): TGTGCCAGCAGCCCGAGGGACAGGACAGGTTCCCAAGAGACCCAGTACTTC. This translates into CASSPRDRTGSQETQYF.

The chain joins TRBV18 to TRBJ2-5, with a tentative D call TRBD1 (5 bases). V was cut by 3 bases and J by 5 bases, with 10 bases left in between. CDR1 and CDR2 (germline): KGHSH, LQKENI. The CDR3 runs to 13 residues. In nucleotides, the CDR3 is TGTGCCAGCTCACCTGACAGAAGTGAGACCCAGTACTTC. It is translated as CASSPDRSETQYF.

This chain joins TRBV27 and TRBJ2-7, with D possibly being TRBD2 (6 bases). Germline CDR1 MNHEY, CDR2 SMNVEV (reference sequence). Between the trimmed V and J ends, which lost 6 bases and 0 bases, there was a span of 12 bases. The CDR3 length is 14 residues. DNA for the CDR3: TGTGCCAGCAGCCGGGACTTTAGCTCCTACGAGCAGTACTTC. Protein: CASSRDFSSYEQYF.

The chain has TRBV18 and TRBJ1-5; D is unclear. Trimming took off 3 bases at V and 7 bases at J, with 13 bases between the two ends. CDR1 KGHSH and CDR2 LQKENI come from the germline V gene. CDR3 length: 14 amino acids. The CDR3 DNA is TGTGCCAGCTCACCCGGACGGACGGGGCAGCCCCAGCATTTT. Protein product: CASSPGRTGQPQHF. Full variable domain (missing parts from reference TRBV18 and TRBJ1-5): NAGVMQNPRHLVRRRGQEARLRCSPMKGHSHVYWYRQLPEEGLKFMVYLQKENIIDESGMPKERFSAEFPKEGPSILRIQQVVRGDSAAYFCASSPGRTGQPQHFGDGTRLSIL.